One sample yielded the 10 T cell receptor beta chains listed below, sequenced in a study of radiation and T cells in renal cell carcinoma. As to treatment: treatment-naive control, cytoreductive nephrectomy. This table comes from immunoSEQ multiplex PCR, and its TCRdb copy is limited to in-frame clones, with some not included. The profile covers fewer than 25,000 clones, with approximately 54% appearing a single time and roughly 20% taken by the ten largest. This specimen consisted of tumor tissue, obtained from a patient whose treatment was nephrectomy without radiotherapy. Source of these receptors: a human donor with renal cell carcinoma.

The gene calls are TRBV30 and TRBJ2-5, with 8 bases matching TRBD2. With V trimmed by 2 bases and J by 5 bases, 7 bases remained unmatched. The CDR3 is made up of 14 amino acids. Germline loops: CDR1 GTSNPN, CDR2 SVGIG (reference sequence). CDR3 residues: CAWSRGLGDETQYF. For the CDR3, the DNA is TGTGCCTGGAGTCGGGGACTAGGGGATGAGACCCAGTACTTC. Variable domain in full (rest from reference TRBV30 and TRBJ2-5): SQTIHQWPATLVQPVGSPLSLECTVEGTSNPNLYWYRQAAGRGLQLLFYSVGIGQISSEVPQNLSASRPQDRQFILSSKKLLLSDSGFYLCAWSRGLGDETQYFGPGTRLLVL.

J is TRBJ1-4 and V is TRBV10-3; D gene uncertain. V lost 4 bases and J lost 8, with 14 bases in between. This CDR3 is 14 amino acids long. Germline lookup yields CDR1 ENHRY and CDR2 SYGVKD. The CDR3 DNA is TGTGCCATCAGTGGAGCCGGCAGCAAGGAAAAACTGTTTTTT. Encoded protein: CAISGAGSKEKLFF.

The chain employs TRBV10-3 and TRBJ1-6, with D hard to call. Looked up from germline, CDR1 is ENHRY and CDR2 is SYGVKD. The CDR3 length is 14 residues. The V and J ends lost 6 bases and 3 bases respectively, with 9 bases between them. The chain's CDR3 is CAIRTDSYNSPLHF. CDR3 nucleotide sequence: TGTGCCATCAGAACAGATAGCTATAATTCACCCCTCCACTTT.

The CDR3 reads CASSVDKNTEAFF. In DNA, the CDR3 is TGCGCCAGCAGTGTGGACAAGAACACTGAAGCTTTCTTT. J is TRBJ1-1 and V is TRBV10-2; D is perhaps TRBD1 (5 bases). Germline V gives CDR1 WSHSY, CDR2 SAAADI. The CDR3 extends over 13 amino acids. Trimming stripped 4 bases from V and 1 base from J, with 7 bases between.

This rearrangement joins TRBV11-2 to TRBJ1-1; D uncertain. The CDR3 runs 13 residues. Trimming cost V 1 base and J 3 bases, with 6 bases left between them. CDR1 is SGHAT and CDR2 is FQNNGV in the germline V gene. The CDR3 DNA is TGTGCCAGCAGCTTAGCTGAACACACTGAAGCTTTCTTT. Translation gives CASSLAEHTEAFF.

The chain employs TRBV5-4 and TRBJ1-6; 7 nucleotides line up with TRBD1. J gave up 5 bases and V 3 bases, and 11 bases lay outside the gene matches. Germline-derived CDR1 and CDR2 are SGHNT and YYREEE (reference sequence). This CDR3 has 17 residues. The CDR3 nucleotides are TGTGCCAGCAGCTCCGGACAGGCGACATCAAATAATTCACCCCTCCACTTT. Translation gives CASSSGQATSNNSPLHF.

CDR3 in amino acids: CASSLGGGASYEQYF. As DNA, the CDR3 is TGTGCCAGCAGCTTAGGAGGGGGCGCTTCCTACGAGCAGTACTTC. The chain joins TRBV7-9 to TRBJ2-7, with 7 nucleotides matching TRBD1. From germline, CDR1 is SEHNR and CDR2 FQNEAQ (reference sequence). This CDR3 comprises 15 residues. With 1 base clipped from V and 1 base from J, the junction kept 4 bases outside the gene matches.

This clone has more than one count but fewer than ten. The genes are TRBV5-1 and TRBJ2-1; no reliable D call. CDR3 length equals 13 residues. Trimming cost V 0 bases and J 5 bases, with 6 bases left between them. Germline loops: CDR1 SGHRS, CDR2 YFSETQ. The CDR3 loop reads CASSLVADNEQFF. Written as DNA, the CDR3 is TGCGCCAGCAGCTTGGTGGCGGACAATGAGCAGTTCTTC.

V is TRBV12-5 and J is TRBJ1-3; D ambiguous. Trimming took 1 base from V and 0 from J, leaving 4 bases between them. Germline CDR1 reads LGHNT; CDR2 reads FRNRAP. CDR3 length: 14 residues. CDR3 in DNA: TGTGCTAGTGGTTTGGGTGTCTCTGGAAACACCATATATTTT. As protein: CASGLGVSGNTIYF.

The J gene is TRBJ2-7, the V gene TRBV7-8; D may be TRBD1 (5 bases). Germline loops: CDR1 SGHVS, CDR2 FQNEAQ. V was pared by 1 base and J by 4 bases, with 17 bases between. This CDR3 contains 16 residues. The CDR3: CASSLEGAVLNYEQYF. The CDR3 bases are TGTGCCAGCAGCTTAGAAGGGGCTGTGCTTAATTACGAGCAGTACTTC. Full variable domain (remainder filled in from reference TRBV7-8 and TRBJ2-7): GAGVSQSPRYKVAKRGQDVALRCDPISGHVSLFWYQQALGQGPEFLTYFQNEAQLDKSGLPSDRFFAERPEGSVSTLKIQRTQQEDSAVYLCASSLEGAVLNYEQYFGPGTRLTVT.